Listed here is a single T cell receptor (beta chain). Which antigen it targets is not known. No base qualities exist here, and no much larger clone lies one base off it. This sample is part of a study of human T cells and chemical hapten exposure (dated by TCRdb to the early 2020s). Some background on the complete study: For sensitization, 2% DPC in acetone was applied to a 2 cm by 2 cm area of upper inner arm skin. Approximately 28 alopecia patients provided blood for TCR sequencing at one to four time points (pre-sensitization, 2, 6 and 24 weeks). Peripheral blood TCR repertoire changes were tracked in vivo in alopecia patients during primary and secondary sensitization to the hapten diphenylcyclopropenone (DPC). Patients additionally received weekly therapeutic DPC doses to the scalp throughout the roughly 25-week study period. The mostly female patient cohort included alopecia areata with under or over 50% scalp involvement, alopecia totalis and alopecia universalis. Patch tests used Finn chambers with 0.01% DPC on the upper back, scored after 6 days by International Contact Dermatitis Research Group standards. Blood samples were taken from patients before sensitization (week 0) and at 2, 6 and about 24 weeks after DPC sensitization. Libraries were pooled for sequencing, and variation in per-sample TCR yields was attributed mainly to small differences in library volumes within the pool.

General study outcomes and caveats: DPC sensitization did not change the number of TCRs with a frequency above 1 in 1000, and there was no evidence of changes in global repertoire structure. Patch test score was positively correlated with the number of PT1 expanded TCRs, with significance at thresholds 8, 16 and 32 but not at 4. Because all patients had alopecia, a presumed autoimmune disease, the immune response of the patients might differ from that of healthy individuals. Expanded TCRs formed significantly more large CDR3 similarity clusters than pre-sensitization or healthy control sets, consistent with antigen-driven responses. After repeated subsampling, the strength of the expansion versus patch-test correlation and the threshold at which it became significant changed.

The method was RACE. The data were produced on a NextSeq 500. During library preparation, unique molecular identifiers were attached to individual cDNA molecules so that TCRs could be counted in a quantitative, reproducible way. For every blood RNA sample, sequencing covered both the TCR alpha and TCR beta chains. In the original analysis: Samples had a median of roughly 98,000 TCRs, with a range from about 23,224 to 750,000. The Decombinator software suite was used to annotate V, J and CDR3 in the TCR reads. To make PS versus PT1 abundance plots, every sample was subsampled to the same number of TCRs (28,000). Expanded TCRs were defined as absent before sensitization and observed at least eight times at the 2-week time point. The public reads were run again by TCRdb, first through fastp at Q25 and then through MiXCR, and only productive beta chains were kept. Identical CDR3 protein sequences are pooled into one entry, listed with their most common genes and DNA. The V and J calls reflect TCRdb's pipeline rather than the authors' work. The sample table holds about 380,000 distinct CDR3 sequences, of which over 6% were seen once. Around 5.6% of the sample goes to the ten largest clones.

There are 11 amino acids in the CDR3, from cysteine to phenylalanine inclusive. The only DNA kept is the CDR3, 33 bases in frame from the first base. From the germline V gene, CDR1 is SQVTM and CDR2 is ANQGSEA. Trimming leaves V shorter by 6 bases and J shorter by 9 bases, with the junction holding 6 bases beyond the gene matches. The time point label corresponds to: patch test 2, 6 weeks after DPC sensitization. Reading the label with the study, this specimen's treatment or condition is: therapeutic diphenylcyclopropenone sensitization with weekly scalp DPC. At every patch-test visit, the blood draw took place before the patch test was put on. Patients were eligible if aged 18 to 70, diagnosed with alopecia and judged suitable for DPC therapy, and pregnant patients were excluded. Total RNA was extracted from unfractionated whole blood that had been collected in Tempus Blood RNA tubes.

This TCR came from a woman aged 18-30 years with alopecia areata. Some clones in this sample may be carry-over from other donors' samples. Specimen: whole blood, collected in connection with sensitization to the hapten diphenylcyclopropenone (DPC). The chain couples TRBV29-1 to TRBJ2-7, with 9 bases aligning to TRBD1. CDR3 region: CSVDTDRGQYF. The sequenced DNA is TGCAGCGTCGACACGGACAGGGGGCAGTACTTC.